The 11 T cell receptor beta chains below all came from one sample that was sequenced in a study of CD4 and CD8 cells across lung adenocarcinoma regions. A single record per CDR3 protein comes from TCRdb applying MiXCR to the PCR reads. The sample has about 5,200 distinct CDR3 sequences, 50% seen once. The sample was CD4+ T cells from the margin of a lung tumor. These TCRs come from a male donor with lung adenocarcinoma. The CD4 and CD8 labels of this study may be unreliable.

This clonotype is deemed large. Here the CDR3 reads CASSESNPTYNEQFF. CDR3 DNA sequence: TGTGCCAGCAGTGAAAGTAACCCCACCTACAATGAGCAGTTCTTC. The chain links TRBV6-1 to TRBJ2-1; D remains unclear. V lost 2 bases and J 2 bases, leaving 10 bases between the germline ends. In germline, CDR1 is MNHNS, CDR2 SASEGT. This CDR3 comprises 15 residues.

V usage is TRBV6-4 and J usage is TRBJ2-6; TRBD2 agrees at 9 bases. After removal of 6 bases from V and 4 bases from J, the junction contained 7 bases not matched to a gene. There are 16 residues in the CDR3. Germline V gene data show CDR1 as MRHNA and CDR2 as SNTAGT. CDR3 region: CASRPAGGSGANVLTF. The CDR3 coding sequence is TGTGCCAGCAGACCCGCGGGGGGGTCCGGGGCCAACGTCCTGACTTTC.

The rearrangement links TRBV6-4 to TRBJ2-5, with D perhaps being TRBD1 or TRBD2 (6 bases each). V lost 11 bases and J 8 bases, leaving 27 bases between the germline ends. Looked up from germline, CDR1 is MRHNA and CDR2 is SNTAGT. The CDR3 is 15 residues long. The CDR3 spells CAGGAGGRDSDTQYF. The CDR3 DNA reads as TGTGCCGGGGGTGCCGGGGGCCGCGACTCCGATACCCAGTACTTC.

With regard to this clonotype: The junction departs from the called germline gene at one end, perhaps through a read error. The V call is TRBV6-1, the J call TRBJ2-5; 8 nucleotides line up with TRBD2. Per germline, CDR1 MNHNS and CDR2 SASEGT. The CDR3 extends over 19 amino acids. The CDR3 coding sequence is TGTGCCAGCAGTGTATTCGGGGGGAGCGGGGGCTTAGACCAAGACACCCAGTACTTC. Its translation: CASSVFGGSGGLDQDTQYF.

As to this clonotype: The missing conserved phenylalanine or tryptophan at the end of this CDR3 makes a read error likely. It is unclear where the CDR3 begins or ends on the DNA, so no DNA is shown, and the CDR3 is as TCRdb lists it. The chain combines TRBV30 with TRBJ2-5; the table assigns TRBD2, which was not confirmed against the DNA. The germline gives CDR1 GTSNPN, CDR2 SVGIG (reference sequence). The CDR3 totals 19 residues, both ends included. The CDR3 region is CAVSQGSLSYCFLAAMPSP.

The DNA of the CDR3 is TGCGCCAGCAGCCCCCACGACCTATACTACGAGCAGTACTTC. Translation: CASSPHDLYYEQYF. The chain has TRBV4-1 and TRBJ2-7; no clear D. CDR1 and CDR2 from the germline V gene are MGHRA and YSYEKL. This CDR3 contains 14 residues. Between the trimmed V and J ends, which lost 4 bases and 3 bases, there was a span of 13 bases.

This rearrangement joins TRBV6-1 to TRBJ2-5; D gene uncertain. TRBJ2-7 matches the DNA end more closely, so the J call is doubtful. The CDR3 is 11 residues long. Germline CDR1 and CDR2: MNHNS and SASEGT. CDR3 amino acids: CASRQNYEQYF. The CDR3, as DNA: TGTGCCAGCAGACAAAACTACGAGCAGTACTTC.

As for this clonotype: Germline is not matched at one junction end, which may reflect a read error. This chain joins TRBV6-5 and TRBJ2-2, with D hard to call. The CDR3 length is 15 residues. Germline V gene sequence: CDR1 MNHEY, CDR2 SVGAGI. The CDR3 spells CASRLQSGITGTLYF. In DNA, the CDR3 is TGTGCCAGCAGACTCCAGTCCGGAATTACCGGTACGCTGTATTTT.

By share of the sample, this clonotype is medium-sized. This chain joins TRBV6-1 and TRBJ2-1; 12 nucleotides agree with TRBD2. The CDR3 has 14 residues. Germline V gene lookup returns CDR1 MNHNS and CDR2 SASEGT. The V and J ends lost 8 bases and 9 bases, in that order; junction bases with no gene match: 8. The CDR3 bases are TGTGCCAGCGAGGGAACTAGCGGGAGGTTTGAGCAGTTCTTC. Encoded protein: CASEGTSGRFEQFF.

This chain uses TRBV6-1 with TRBJ2-4, with a weak D call TRBD2 (5 bases). V was cut by 8 bases and J by 13 bases, with 30 bases left in between. The CDR3 contains 16 residues. Germline V gene sequence: CDR1 MNHNS, CDR2 SASEGT. The CDR3 DNA follows: TGTGCCAGCGCGTCGGTCCGAGGGAGCTCCTACAATGAGCAGTACTTC. Translation: CASASVRGSSYNEQYF.

Concerning this clonotype itself: Relative to the germline gene, one junction end is altered; a read error may explain this. The rearrangement joins TRBV6-1 to TRBJ2-1, with D possibly being TRBD2 (6 bases). The germline V gene encodes CDR1 MNHNS and CDR2 SASEGT. This CDR3 comprises 15 residues. The CDR3 DNA reads TGTGCCAGCAGTGAATGGCTAGCGACCTACGGGGAGCAGTTTTTC. This codes for CASSEWLATYGEQFF.